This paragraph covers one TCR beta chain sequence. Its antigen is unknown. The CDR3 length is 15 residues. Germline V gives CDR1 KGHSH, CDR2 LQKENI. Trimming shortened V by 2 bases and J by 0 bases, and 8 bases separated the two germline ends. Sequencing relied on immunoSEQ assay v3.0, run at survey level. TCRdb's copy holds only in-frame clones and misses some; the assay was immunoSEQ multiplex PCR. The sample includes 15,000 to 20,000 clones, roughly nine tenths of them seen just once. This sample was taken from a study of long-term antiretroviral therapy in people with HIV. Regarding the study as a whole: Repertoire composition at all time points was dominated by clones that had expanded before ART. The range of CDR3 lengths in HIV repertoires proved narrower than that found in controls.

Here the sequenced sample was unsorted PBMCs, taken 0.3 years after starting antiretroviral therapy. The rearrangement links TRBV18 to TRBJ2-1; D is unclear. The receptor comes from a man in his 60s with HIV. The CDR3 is CASSPTANSYNEQFF. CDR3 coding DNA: TGTGCCAGCTCACCAACGGCAAACTCCTACAATGAGCAGTTCTTC.